These 6 T cell receptor beta chains originate from one sample sequenced in a study of T cells in Graves' hyperthyroidism and ophthalmopathy. TCR beta CDR3 sequences were amplified from RNA transcripts. The HTBI primer set was used in a first-round RT-PCR of the TCR CDR3. TCRdb fed the multiplex PCR reads into MiXCR, producing one record per CDR3 protein. The table shows about 600,000 distinct CDR3 sequences, with more than 15% occurring only once. The source material was blood. The receptors come from a woman in her thirties or forties with Graves' ophthalmopathy.

This clonotype was seen at least ten times. The chain uses TRBV7-9 and TRBJ2-1, with TRBD2 as a possible D gene (5 bases). The CDR3 extends over 13 amino acids. The germline V gene has CDR1 SEHNR and CDR2 FQNEAQ (reference sequence). V dropped 8 bases and J dropped 9 bases, with 17 bases sitting between them. The chain's CDR3 is CASSRVSAGEQFF. CDR3 coding DNA: TGTGCCAGCTCAAGGGTGTCGGCGGGTGAGCAGTTCTTC.

Ten or more counts support this clonotype. The chain is built from TRBV6-2 or TRBV6-3 and TRBJ2-1; D is undetermined. The CDR3 covers 15 residues. V shed 0 bases and J shed 9 bases, with 15 bases lying between them. The germline gives CDR1 MNHEY, CDR2 SVGEGT. CDR3 region: CASSYSIGYQREQFF. In nucleotides, the CDR3 is TGTGCCAGCAGTTACTCGATCGGCTACCAGCGTGAGCAGTTCTTC.

This clonotype was seen repeatedly, ten times or more. A read error is possible here, since a much larger clone lies one base away. The chain combines TRBV11-2 with TRBJ2-5, with D unclear. The CDR3 runs 12 residues. The germline V gene has CDR1 SGHAT and CDR2 FQNNGV. CDR3 region: CASSLSQEAQYF. For the CDR3, the DNA is TGTGCCAGCAGCTTATCGCAAGAGGCCCAGTACTTC. The variable domain in full, with the rest retrieved from reference TRBV11-2 and TRBJ2-5, is EAGVAQSPRYKIIEKRQSVAFWCNPISGHATLYWYQQILGQGPKLLIQFQNNGVVDDSQLPKDRFSAERLKGVDSTLKIQPAKLEDSAVYLCASSLSQEAQYFGPGTRLLVL.

This clonotype was recorded at least ten times. CDR3 loop: CASSLMTGEGTEAFF. The CDR3 DNA sequence: TGCGCCAGCAGCTTAATGACAGGGGAGGGGACTGAAGCTTTCTTT. The chain uses TRBV5-1 and TRBJ1-1; 8 positions match TRBD1. CDR1 is SGHRS and CDR2 is YFSETQ in the germline V gene. This CDR3 has 15 residues. V was clipped by 2 bases and J by 5 bases; unmatched bases: 8.

This clonotype was seen once. This sequence joins TRBV20-1 and TRBJ2-1; D tentatively reads TRBD1 or TRBD2 (6 bases each). CDR1 DFQATT and CDR2 SNEGSKA come from the germline V gene (reference sequence). V dropped 3 bases and J dropped 8 bases, with 23 bases sitting between them. The CDR3 consists of 16 residues. CDR3 protein: CSARGEGAGEVDEQFF. The CDR3 DNA reads as TGCAGTGCTAGGGGTGAAGGGGCAGGGGAGGTCGATGAGCAGTTCTTC.

This clonotype was detected a few times. The chain carries TRBV7-9 and TRBJ1-1; no firm D call. Germline loops: CDR1 SEHNR, CDR2 FQNEAQ (reference sequence). The CDR3 extends over 14 amino acids. V lost 5 bases and J 1 base, leaving 11 bases between the germline ends. CDR3 sequence: CASSQEQRNTEAFF. CDR3 coding DNA: TGTGCCAGCAGCCAAGAACAAAGGAACACTGAAGCTTTCTTT.